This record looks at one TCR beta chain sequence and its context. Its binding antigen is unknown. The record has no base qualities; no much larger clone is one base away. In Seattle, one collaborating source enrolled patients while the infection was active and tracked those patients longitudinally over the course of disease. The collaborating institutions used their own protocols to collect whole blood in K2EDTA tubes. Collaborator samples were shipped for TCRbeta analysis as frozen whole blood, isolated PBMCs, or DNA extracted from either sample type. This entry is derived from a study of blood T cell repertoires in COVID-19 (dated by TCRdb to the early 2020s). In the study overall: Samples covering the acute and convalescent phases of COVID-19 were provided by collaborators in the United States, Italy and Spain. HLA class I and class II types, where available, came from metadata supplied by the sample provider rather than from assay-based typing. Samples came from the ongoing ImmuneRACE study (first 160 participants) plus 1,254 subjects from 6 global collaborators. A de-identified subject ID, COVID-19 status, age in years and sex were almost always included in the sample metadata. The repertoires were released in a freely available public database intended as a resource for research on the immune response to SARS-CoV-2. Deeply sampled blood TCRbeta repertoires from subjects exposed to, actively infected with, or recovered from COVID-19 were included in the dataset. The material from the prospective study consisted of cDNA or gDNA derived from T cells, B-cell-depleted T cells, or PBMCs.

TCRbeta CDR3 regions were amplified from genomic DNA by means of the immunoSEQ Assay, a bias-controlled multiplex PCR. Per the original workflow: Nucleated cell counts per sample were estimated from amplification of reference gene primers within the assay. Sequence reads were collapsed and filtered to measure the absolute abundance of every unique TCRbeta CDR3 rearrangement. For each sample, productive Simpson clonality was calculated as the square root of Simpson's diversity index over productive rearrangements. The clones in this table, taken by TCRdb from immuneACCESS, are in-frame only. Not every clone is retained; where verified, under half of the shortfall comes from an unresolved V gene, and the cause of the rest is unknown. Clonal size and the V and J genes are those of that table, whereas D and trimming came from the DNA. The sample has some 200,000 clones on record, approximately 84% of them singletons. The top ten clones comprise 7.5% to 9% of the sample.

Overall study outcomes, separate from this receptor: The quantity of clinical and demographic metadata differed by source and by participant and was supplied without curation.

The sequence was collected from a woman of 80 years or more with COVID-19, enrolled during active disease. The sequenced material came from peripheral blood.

CDR3 region: CASSEQGASGELFF. In nucleotides, the sequence is TGTGCCAGCAGCGAACAGGGGGCATCCGGGGAGCTGTTTTTT. This chain is built from TRBV7-2 and TRBJ2-2; TRBD1 aligns with 9 central bases. For this chain, trimming is 5 bases at the V end and 6 bases at the J end, and the number of junction bases without a gene match is 4. The CDR3 numbers 14 residues from cysteine through phenylalanine. The DNA shown is the 42-base CDR3, in frame from base 1. Via the germline V gene, CDR1 is SGHTA and CDR2 FQGNSA.